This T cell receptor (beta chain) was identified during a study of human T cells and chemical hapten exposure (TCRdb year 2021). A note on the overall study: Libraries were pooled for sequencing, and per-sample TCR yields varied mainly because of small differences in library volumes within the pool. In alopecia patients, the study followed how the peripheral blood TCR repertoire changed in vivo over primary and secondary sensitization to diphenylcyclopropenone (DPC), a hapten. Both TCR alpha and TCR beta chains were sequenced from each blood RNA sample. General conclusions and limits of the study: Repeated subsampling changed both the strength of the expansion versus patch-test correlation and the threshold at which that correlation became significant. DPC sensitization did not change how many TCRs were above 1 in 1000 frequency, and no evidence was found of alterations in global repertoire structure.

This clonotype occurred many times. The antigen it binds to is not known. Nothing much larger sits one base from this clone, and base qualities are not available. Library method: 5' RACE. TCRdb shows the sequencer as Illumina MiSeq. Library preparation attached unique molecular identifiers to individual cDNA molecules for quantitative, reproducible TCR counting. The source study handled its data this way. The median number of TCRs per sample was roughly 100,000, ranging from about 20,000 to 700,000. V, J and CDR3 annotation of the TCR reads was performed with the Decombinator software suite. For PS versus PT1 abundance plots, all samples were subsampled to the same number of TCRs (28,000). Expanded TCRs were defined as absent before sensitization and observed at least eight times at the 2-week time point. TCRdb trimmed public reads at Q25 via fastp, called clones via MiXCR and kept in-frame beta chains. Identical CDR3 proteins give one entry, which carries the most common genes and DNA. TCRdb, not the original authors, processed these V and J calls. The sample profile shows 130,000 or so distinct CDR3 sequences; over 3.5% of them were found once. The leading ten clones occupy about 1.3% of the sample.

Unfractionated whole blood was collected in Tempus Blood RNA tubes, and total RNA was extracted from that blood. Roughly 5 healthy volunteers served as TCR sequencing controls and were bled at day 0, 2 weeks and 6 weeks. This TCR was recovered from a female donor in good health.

The CDR3 protein sequence reads: CSVRGLPYEQYF. The bases are TGCAGCGTACGGGGGCTCCCCTACGAGCAGTACTTC. The chain employs TRBV29-1 and TRBJ2-7; the D gene assignment is perhaps TRBD1 or TRBD2, with each matching 6 bases. Between the V and J ends, shortened by 6 bases and 2 bases respectively, the junction contains 11 bases. The CDR3 goes from the cysteine to the phenylalanine over 12 residues. The read is trimmed to its CDR3 DNA, 36 bases read in frame from base 1. Via the germline V gene, CDR1 is SQVTM and CDR2 ANQGSEA.